The 7 T cell receptor beta chains below come from one sample, sequenced in a study of T cells in Graves' hyperthyroidism and ophthalmopathy. Using RNA transcripts as the source, TCR beta CDR3 regions were amplified. HTBI primers drove first-round RT-PCR of the TCR CDR3. In TCRdb, the multiplex PCR reads were re-called with MiXCR into one record per CDR3 protein. In the table there are 450,000 to 600,000 distinct CDR3 sequences, 14% of which are singletons. Source material: blood. These receptors all come from a woman aged 40 to 50 with Graves' hyperthyroidism.

This clonotype was recorded a few times. This chain connects TRBV7-2 to TRBJ2-1; 10 bases are a match to TRBD2. This CDR3 is built from 20 residues. V dropped 5 bases and J dropped 0; count of bases not matched to a gene: 16. Per the germline V gene, CDR1 is SGHTA and CDR2 is FQGNSA. In nucleotides, the CDR3 is TGTGCCAGCAGCCCCTCGTCCGGGCTAGCGGGAGCGGGCTCCTACAATGAGCAGTTCTTC. This translates into CASSPSSGLAGAGSYNEQFF. The variable domain in full, completed from reference TRBV7-2 and TRBJ2-1, reads GAGVSQSPSNKVTEKGKDVELRCDPISGHTALYWYRQSLGQGLEFLIYFQGNSAPDKSGLPSDRFSAERTGGSVSTLTIQRTQQEDSAVYLCASSPSSGLAGAGSYNEQFFGPGTRLTVL.

The rearrangement joins TRBV20-1 to TRBJ2-7; 9 nucleotides align to TRBD1. The CDR3 runs 15 residues. Germline trimming cut 2 bases from V and 6 bases from J; bases unmatched to any gene: 11. Germline CDR1 is DFQATT and CDR2 is SNEGSKA (reference sequence). Here the CDR3 DNA reads TGCAGTGCTAGATCTCCGGGACAGGGAGTCGTCGAGCAGTACTTC. It is translated as CSARSPGQGVVEQYF.

This clonotype was recorded at least ten times. V usage is TRBV7-9 and J usage is TRBJ2-7; D unresolved. Germline V lookup: CDR1 SEHNR, CDR2 FQNEAQ (reference sequence). Trimming shortened V by 5 bases and J by 3 bases, and 11 bases separated the two germline ends. The CDR3 has 13 residues. The CDR3 DNA reads TGTGCCAGCAGCGCATCGATCAACTACGAGCAGTACTTC. Translated: CASSASINYEQYF.

This clonotype appeared many times. For the CDR3, the DNA is TGTGCCAGCAGCCAAGCGGGGGGGTCTGCCGAGCAGTACTTC. Translation gives CASSQAGGSAEQYF. The chain has TRBV5-6 and TRBJ2-7; 10 nucleotides align to TRBD2. Germline V lookup: CDR1 SGHDT, CDR2 YYEEEE. The CDR3 runs 14 residues. Trimming cost V 4 bases and J 6 bases; bases outside gene matches: 7.

The V gene is TRBV28, the J gene TRBJ2-1; TRBD2 matches at 10 bases. CDR1 and CDR2 from the germline V gene are MDHEN and SYDVKM. The V segment lost 4 bases and the J segment 10 bases; nucleotides outside the gene matches: 7. This CDR3 region has 14 residues. The CDR3 loop reads CASSSSGSKREQFF. Here the CDR3 DNA reads TGTGCCAGCAGTTCTAGCGGGAGTAAAAGGGAGCAGTTCTTC.

Comments on this clonotype: A read error may be the cause here, since a much bigger clone is one base away. The chain joins TRBV6-1 to TRBJ2-7; D may be TRBD1 (6 bases). This CDR3 comprises 15 residues. V dropped 7 bases and J dropped 1 base, with 17 bases sitting between them. Germline values: CDR1 MNHNS, CDR2 SASEGT. This chain's CDR3 is CASIERQETSYEQYF. The CDR3 DNA reads TGTGCCAGCATAGAACGACAGGAAACTTCCTACGAGCAGTACTTC.

This clonotype was seen many times. The chain has TRBV6-5 and TRBJ1-6; no clear D. The CDR3 loop spans 16 amino acids. From germline, CDR1 is MNHEY and CDR2 SVGAGI. The V gene lost 2 bases and the J gene lost 0 bases, with 8 bases spanning the gap. The chain's CDR3 is CASSYEQSSYNSPLHF. Here the CDR3 DNA reads TGTGCCAGCAGTTACGAACAGAGCTCCTATAATTCACCCCTCCACTTT.